This record looks at one TCR beta chain sequence and its context. These data belong to a study of shared clonotypes between healthy human individuals. Germline lookup yields CDR1 SGHRS and CDR2 YFSETQ. V lost 2 bases to trimming and J lost 6 bases, with 15 bases between them. CDR3 length: 14 residues. TCRdb's copy holds only in-frame clones and misses some; the assay was immunoSEQ multiplex PCR. The table shows over a million clones, with around 74% occurring only once. This receptor was identified in a man aged 18-30 years in good health. The rearrangement uses TRBV5-1 and TRBJ2-7; D gene ambiguous. The sequenced sample consisted of memory CD4+ T cells sorted from blood. Subset: CD45RA-negative fraction. In DNA, the CDR3 is TGCGCCAGCAGCTTATCCTCCCCCCCTCGCGAGCAGTACTTC. As protein: CASSLSSPPREQYF. Drawing the rest from reference TRBV5-1 and TRBJ2-7, the complete variable domain is KAGVTQTPRYLIKTRGQQVTLSCSPISGHRSVSWYQQTPGQGLQFLFEYFSETQRNKGNFPGRFSGRQFSNSRSEMNVSTLELGDSALYLCASSLSSPPREQYFGPGTRLTVT.